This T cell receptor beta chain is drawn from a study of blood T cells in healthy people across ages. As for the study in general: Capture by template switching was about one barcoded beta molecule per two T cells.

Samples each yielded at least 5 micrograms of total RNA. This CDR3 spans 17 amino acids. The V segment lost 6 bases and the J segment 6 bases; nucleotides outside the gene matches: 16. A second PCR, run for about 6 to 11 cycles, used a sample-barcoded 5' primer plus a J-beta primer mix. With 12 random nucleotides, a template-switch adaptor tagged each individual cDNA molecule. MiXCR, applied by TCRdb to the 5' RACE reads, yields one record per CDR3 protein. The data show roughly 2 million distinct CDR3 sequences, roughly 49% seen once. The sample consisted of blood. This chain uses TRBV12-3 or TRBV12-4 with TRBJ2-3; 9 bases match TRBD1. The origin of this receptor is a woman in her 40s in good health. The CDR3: CASRFGRDRDSRDTQYF. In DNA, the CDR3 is TGTGCCAGCAGATTCGGCCGGGACAGGGACTCCCGGGATACGCAGTATTTT.